This TCR beta chain was identified during a study of T cell responses to AZD1222 COVID-19 vaccine. Clones were read by immunoSEQ multiplex PCR, and TCRdb kept only the in-frame ones, dropping some. Of 120,000 to 150,000 clones in the sample, about 89% were seen once. This CDR3 comprises 14 residues. The V gene lost 5 bases and the J gene lost 7 bases, with 15 bases spanning the gap. The germline V gene encodes CDR1 SGHVS and CDR2 FQNEAQ. Study results and limitations: It should be noted that donors were predominantly white British and more often female, and clonal diversity was possibly underestimated. Per reports, nearly half of all spike-specific TCRs target regions that are unmutated in variants. Regions 160-218 and 743-854 dominated among vaccine-associated CD4 TCRs spanning spike. Recipients of two AZD1222 doses showed rising Spike-specific TCR breadth and depth.

Details on this clone: Its antigen is not known.

Here the sequenced sample was peripheral blood, taken 28 days after the second dose of the MenACWY control vaccine. The rearrangement uses TRBV7-8 and TRBJ2-1, with D perhaps TRBD1 or TRBD2 (5 bases each). This sequence originates from an adult who received the MenACWY meningococcal vaccine as a control. DNA of the CDR3: TGTGCCAGCAGCCCCCGGGACCGTAGTAATGAGCAGTTCTTC. Encoded protein: CASSPRDRSNEQFF.